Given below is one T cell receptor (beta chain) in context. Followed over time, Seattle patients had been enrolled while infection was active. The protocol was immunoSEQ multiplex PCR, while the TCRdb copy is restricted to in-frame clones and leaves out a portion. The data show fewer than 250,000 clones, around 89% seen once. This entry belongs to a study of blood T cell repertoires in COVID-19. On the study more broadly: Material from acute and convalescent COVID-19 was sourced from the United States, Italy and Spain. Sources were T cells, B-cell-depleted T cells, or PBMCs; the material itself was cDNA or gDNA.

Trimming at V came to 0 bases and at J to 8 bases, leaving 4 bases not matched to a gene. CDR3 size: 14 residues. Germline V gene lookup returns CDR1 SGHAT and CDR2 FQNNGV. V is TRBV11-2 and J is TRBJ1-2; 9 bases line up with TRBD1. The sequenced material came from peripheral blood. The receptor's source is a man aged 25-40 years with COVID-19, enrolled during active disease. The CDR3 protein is CASSLEGQGYGYTF. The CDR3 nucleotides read TGTGCCAGCAGCTTAGAGGGACAGGGCTACGGCTACACCTTC.